This T cell receptor (beta chain) was observed in a study of blood T cell repertoires in COVID-19. Looking at the study overall: Sources were T cells, B-cell-depleted T cells, or PBMCs; the material itself was cDNA or gDNA.

Original handling: Amplification from reference gene primers served as the basis for estimated nucleated cell counts. Sequenced by immunoSEQ multiplex PCR; TCRdb stores in-frame clones only, minus some. V, J and clone size are taken as reported in that table, and D and trimming were inferred from the DNA itself. Here the sample spans about 180,000 clones, about four fifths being singletons. This CDR3 has 14 residues. J lost 6 bases, V lost 8 bases, and 9 bases had no gene match. CDR1 and CDR2 from the germline V gene are WSHSY and SAAADI. This clone was seen only once. The source is a man in his 70s with active or convalescent COVID-19. The sequencing input was peripheral blood. The V call is TRBV10-2, the J call TRBJ1-5, with 8 bases identical to TRBD1. This chain's CDR3 is CASGLDRVGQPQHF. The CDR3 bases are TGCGCCAGCGGGTTGGACAGGGTGGGTCAGCCCCAGCATTTT.